The 2 T cell receptor beta chains given below trace back to one sample, sequenced in a study of T cells in Graves' hyperthyroidism and ophthalmopathy. RNA transcripts gave rise to amplified TCR beta CDR3 regions. First-round RT-PCR with HTBI primers amplified the TCR CDR3 region. One entry per CDR3 protein, called by TCRdb with MiXCR from the multiplex PCR reads. The table has nearly 600,000 distinct CDR3 sequences, 12% to 15% seen once; the top ten hold roughly 7.1%. Sequenced material: blood. The receptors stem from a woman younger than 35 with Graves' ophthalmopathy.

This clonotype was counted at least ten times. This chain uses TRBV6-1 with TRBJ2-7, with D maybe TRBD1 (6 bases). Germline V gives CDR1 MNHNS, CDR2 SASEGT. Trimming removed 6 bases at V and 0 bases at J, with 12 bases between. CDR3 length: 14 residues. CDR3 DNA: TGTGCCAGCAGCACCGGGACATTCTCCTACGAGCAGTACTTC. Its protein is CASSTGTFSYEQYF.

This clonotype was counted many times. The V call is TRBV24-1, the J call TRBJ1-5; 10 bases fit TRBD1. V was clipped by 4 bases and J by 5 bases; unmatched bases: 7. The CDR3 loop spans 16 amino acids. Germline-derived CDR1 and CDR2 are KGHDR and SFDVKD. The DNA of the CDR3 is TGTGCCACCAGTGACCGCGACAGGGGGCTATATCAGCCCCAGCATTTT. Its translation is CATSDRDRGLYQPQHF.